This TCR beta chain was profiled in a study of persistence of HIV-infected CD4 T cells. As for the study in general: Donors were ART-treated; their CMV- and Gag-responding CD4+ T cells were isolated.

Germline V lookup: CDR1 LNHDA, CDR2 SQIVND (reference sequence). The CDR3 length is 18 residues. Trimming removed 6 bases at V and 0 bases at J, with 21 bases between. The immunoSEQ assay was version 4, run in survey mode. The data were produced by immunoSEQ multiplex PCR, yet TCRdb's version contains in-frame clones alone and is incomplete. The sample holds roughly 60,000 clones, about 69% seen once. With respect to this clone: Antigen specificity is unknown.

The stimulus was an HIV-1 Gag 15-mer peptide pool, roughly 1 ug/peptide/mL. CD40L-negative CD69-negative CD45RO-high memory CD4+ T cells were sorted as populations depleted of antigen-responding cells. For at least 4 years, plasma HIV-1 RNA was undetectable (<50 copies/mL). This receptor was taken from an adult man with HIV who was CMV-seropositive. The chain employs TRBV19 and TRBJ1-3; D is undetermined. Sample: CD4+ T cells sorted from PBMCs after roughly 18-hour stimulation, taken from a patient who received antiretroviral therapy. CDR3: CASRLDHRDISSGNTIYF. DNA of the CDR3: TGTGCCAGTAGGCTGGACCACCGCGACATTTCCTCTGGAAACACCATATATTTT.